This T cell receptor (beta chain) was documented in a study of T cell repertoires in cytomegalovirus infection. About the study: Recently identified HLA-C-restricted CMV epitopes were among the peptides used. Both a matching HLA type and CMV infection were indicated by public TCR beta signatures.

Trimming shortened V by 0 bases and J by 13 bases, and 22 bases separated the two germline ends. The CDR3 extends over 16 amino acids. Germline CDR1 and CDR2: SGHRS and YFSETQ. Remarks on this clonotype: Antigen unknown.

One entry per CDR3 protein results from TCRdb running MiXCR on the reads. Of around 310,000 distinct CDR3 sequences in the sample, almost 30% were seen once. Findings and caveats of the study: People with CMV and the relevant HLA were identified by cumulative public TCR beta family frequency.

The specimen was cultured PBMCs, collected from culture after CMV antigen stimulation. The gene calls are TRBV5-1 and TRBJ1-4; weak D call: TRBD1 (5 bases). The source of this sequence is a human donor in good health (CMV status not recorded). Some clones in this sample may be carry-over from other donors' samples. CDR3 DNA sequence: TGCGCCAGCAGCTTGGATAGTGCCCGGTCCGACGGGGGACTGTTTTTT. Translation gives CASSLDSARSDGGLFF.